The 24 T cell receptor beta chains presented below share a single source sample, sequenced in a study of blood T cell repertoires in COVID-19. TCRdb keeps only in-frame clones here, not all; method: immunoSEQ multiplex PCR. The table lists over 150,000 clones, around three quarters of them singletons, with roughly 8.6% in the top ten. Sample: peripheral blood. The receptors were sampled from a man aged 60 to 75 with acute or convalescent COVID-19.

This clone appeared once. CDR3 in amino acids: CASRLRDSDFYEQYF. The CDR3 nucleotides read TGTGCCAGCAGGCTCCGGGACTCCGATTTCTACGAGCAGTACTTC. The chain is built from TRBV7-8 and TRBJ2-7; a possible D gene is TRBD2 (6 bases). Trimming took 6 bases from V and 3 from J, leaving 18 bases between them. The CDR3 is made up of 15 amino acids. Per the germline V gene, CDR1 is SGHVS and CDR2 is FQNEAQ. Full variable domain (outside the CDR3, taken from reference TRBV7-8 and TRBJ2-7): GAGVSQSPRYKVAKRGQDVALRCDPISGHVSLFWYQQALGQGPEFLTYFQNEAQLDKSGLPSDRFFAERPEGSVSTLKIQRTQQEDSAVYLCASRLRDSDFYEQYFGPGTRLTVT.

The CDR3 here is CASSPPLTANTGELFF. In DNA, the CDR3 is TGTGCCAGCTCACCACCCCTGACAGCGAACACCGGGGAGCTGTTTTTT. The chain employs TRBV18 and TRBJ2-2, with D tentatively TRBD1 (5 bases). The CDR3 sequence is 16 residues long. V dropped 0 bases and J dropped 0 bases, with 8 bases sitting between them. Germline V lookup: CDR1 KGHSH, CDR2 LQKENI.

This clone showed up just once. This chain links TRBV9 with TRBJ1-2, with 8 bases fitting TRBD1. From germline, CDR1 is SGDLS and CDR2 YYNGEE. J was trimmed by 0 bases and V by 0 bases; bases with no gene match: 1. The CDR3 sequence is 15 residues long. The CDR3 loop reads CASSVGGQANYGYTF. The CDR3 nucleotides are TGTGCCAGCAGCGTAGGGGGACAGGCTAACTATGGCTACACCTTC.

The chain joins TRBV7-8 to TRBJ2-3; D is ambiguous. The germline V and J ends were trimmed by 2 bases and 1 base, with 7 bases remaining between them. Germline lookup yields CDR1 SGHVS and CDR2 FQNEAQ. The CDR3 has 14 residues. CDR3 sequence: CASSLLGGTDTQYF. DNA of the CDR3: TGTGCCAGCAGCTTACTTGGAGGCACAGATACGCAGTATTTT.

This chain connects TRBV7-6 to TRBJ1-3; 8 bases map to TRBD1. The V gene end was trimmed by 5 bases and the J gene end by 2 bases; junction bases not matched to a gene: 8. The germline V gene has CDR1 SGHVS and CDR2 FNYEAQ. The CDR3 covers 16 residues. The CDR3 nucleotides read TGTGCCAGCAGCACGGCTCAGGGGGCTGCTGGAAACACCATATATTTT. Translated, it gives CASSTAQGAAGNTIYF.

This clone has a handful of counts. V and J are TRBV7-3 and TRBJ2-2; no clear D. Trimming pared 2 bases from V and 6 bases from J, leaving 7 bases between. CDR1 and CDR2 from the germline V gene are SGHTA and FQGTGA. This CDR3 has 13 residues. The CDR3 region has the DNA TGTGCCAGCAGCTTACAGGTGCCCGGGGAGCTGTTTTTT. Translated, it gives CASSLQVPGELFF.

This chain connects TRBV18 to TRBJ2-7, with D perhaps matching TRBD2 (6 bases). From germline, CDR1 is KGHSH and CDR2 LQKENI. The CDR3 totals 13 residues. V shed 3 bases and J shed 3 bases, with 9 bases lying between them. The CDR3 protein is CASSPGLNYEQYF. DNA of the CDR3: TGTGCCAGCTCACCGGGACTGAACTACGAGCAGTACTTC.

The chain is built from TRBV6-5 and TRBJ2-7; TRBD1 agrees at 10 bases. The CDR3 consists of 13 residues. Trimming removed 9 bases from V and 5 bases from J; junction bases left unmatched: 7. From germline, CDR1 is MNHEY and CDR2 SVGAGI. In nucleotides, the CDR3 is TGTGCCAGTAGACAGGGGGCTCTCAACGAGCAGTACTTC. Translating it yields CASRQGALNEQYF.

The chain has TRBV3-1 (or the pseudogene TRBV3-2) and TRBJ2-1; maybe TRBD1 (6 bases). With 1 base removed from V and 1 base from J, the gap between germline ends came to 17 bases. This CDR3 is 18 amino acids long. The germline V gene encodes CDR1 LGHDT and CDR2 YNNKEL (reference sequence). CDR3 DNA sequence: TGTGCCAGCAGCCAAGGGTCTGGGGGCGGAATGTCCTACAATGAGCAGTTCTTC. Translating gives CASSQGSGGGMSYNEQFF.

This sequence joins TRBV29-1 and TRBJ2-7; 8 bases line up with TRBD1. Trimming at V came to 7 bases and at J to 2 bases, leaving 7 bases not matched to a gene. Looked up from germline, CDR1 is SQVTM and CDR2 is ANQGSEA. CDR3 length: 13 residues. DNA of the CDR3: TGCAGCGCCTCGGACAGGGACGCCTACGAGCAGTACTTC. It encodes CSASDRDAYEQYF.

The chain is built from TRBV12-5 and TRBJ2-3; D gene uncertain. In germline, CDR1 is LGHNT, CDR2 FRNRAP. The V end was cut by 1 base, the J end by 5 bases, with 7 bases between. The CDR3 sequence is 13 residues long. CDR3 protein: CASGLGQVDTQYF. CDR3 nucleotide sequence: TGTGCTAGTGGTTTGGGGCAGGTAGATACGCAGTATTTT. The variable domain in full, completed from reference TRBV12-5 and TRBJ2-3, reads DARVTQTPRHKVTEMGQEVTMRCQPILGHNTVFWYRQTMMQGLELLAYFRNRAPLDDSGMPKDRFSAEMPDATLATLKIQPSEPRDSAVYFCASGLGQVDTQYFGPGTRLTVL.

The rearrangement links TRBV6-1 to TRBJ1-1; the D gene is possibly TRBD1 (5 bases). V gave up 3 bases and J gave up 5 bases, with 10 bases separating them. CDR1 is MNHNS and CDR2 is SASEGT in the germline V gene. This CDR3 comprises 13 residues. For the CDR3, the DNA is TGTGCCAGCAGTGACAGGGTGAGAACTGAAGCTTTCTTT. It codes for CASSDRVRTEAFF.

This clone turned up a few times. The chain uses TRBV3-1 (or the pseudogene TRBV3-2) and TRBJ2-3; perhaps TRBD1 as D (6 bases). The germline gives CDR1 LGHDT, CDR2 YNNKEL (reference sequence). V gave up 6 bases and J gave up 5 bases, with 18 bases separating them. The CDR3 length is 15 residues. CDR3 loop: CASSPKHDRLDTQYF. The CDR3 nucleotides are TGTGCCAGCAGTCCAAAACATGACAGGCTAGATACGCAGTATTTT.

CDR3 amino acids: CASSPTGTRIEQFF. The CDR3 nucleotides are TGTGCCAGCAGCCCCACCGGGACTAGAATTGAGCAGTTCTTC. The genes are TRBV7-2 and TRBJ2-1; 8 nucleotides align to TRBD2. V trimming: 5 bases; J trimming: 9 bases; junction bases outside the gene matches: 9. Looked up from germline, CDR1 is SGHTA and CDR2 is FQGNSA. The CDR3 runs 14 residues.

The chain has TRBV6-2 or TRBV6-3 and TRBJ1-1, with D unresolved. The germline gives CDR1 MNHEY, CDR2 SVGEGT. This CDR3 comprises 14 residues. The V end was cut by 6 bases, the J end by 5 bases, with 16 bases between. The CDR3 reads CASSWDTAGTEAFF. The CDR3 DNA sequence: TGTGCCAGCAGCTGGGATACGGCGGGGACTGAAGCTTTCTTT.

CDR3 in amino acids: CASSQVPHRTVAKANTGELFF. In nucleotides, the CDR3 is TGTGCCAGCAGCCAAGTCCCCCACAGGACGGTGGCAAAAGCGAACACCGGGGAGCTGTTTTTT. The rearrangement joins TRBV3-1 (or the pseudogene TRBV3-2) to TRBJ2-2, with D tentatively TRBD1 (5 bases). The CDR3 consists of 21 residues. Germline CDR1 reads LGHDT; CDR2 reads YNNKEL (reference sequence). Trimming shortened V by 1 base and J by 0 bases, and 24 bases separated the two germline ends.

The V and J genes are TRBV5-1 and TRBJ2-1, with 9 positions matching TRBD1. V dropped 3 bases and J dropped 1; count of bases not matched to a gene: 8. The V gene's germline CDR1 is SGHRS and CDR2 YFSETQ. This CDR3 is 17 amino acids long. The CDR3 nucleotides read TGCGCCAGCAGCTCGCTGGACAGGGGTTTGTCCTACAATGAGCAGTTCTTC. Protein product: CASSSLDRGLSYNEQFF.

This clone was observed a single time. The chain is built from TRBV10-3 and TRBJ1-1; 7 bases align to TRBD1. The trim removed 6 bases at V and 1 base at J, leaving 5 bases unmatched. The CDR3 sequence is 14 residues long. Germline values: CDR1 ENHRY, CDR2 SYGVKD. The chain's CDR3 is CAIRVGGQNTEAFF. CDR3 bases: TGTGCCATCAGAGTAGGGGGCCAGAACACTGAAGCTTTCTTT.

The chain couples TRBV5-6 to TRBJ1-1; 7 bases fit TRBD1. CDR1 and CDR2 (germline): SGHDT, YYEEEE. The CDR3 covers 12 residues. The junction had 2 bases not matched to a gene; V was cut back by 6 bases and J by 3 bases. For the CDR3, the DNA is TGTGCCAGCACCAGGGGGGACACTGAAGCTTTCTTT. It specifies CASTRGDTEAFF.

As DNA, the CDR3 is TGTGCCAGCAGTGAAGATGAGGGCAGGGGCTACGAGCAGTACTTC. As protein: CASSEDEGRGYEQYF. The genes are TRBV25-1 and TRBJ2-7; D possibly corresponds to TRBD1 (6 bases). CDR3 size: 15 residues. Germline V gene lookup returns CDR1 MGHDK and CDR2 SYGVNS. V was shortened by 2 bases and J by 3 bases, with 14 bases between the two germline ends.

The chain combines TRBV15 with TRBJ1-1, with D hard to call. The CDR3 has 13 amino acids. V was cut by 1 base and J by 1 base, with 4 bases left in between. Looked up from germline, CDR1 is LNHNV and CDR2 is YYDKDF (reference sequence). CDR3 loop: CATSRGANTEAFF. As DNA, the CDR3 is TGTGCCACCAGCAGAGGCGCGAACACTGAAGCTTTCTTT. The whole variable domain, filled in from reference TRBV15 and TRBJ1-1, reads DAMVIQNPRYQVTQFGKPVTLSCSQTLNHNVMYWYQQKSSQAPKLLFHYYDKDFNNEADTPDNFQSRRPNTSFCFLDIRSPGLGDTAMYLCATSRGANTEAFFGQGTRLTVV.

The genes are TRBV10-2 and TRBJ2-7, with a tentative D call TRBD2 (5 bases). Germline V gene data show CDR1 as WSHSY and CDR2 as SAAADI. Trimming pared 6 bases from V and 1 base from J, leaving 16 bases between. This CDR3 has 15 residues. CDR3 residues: CASSDELVLSYEQYF. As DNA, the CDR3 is TGCGCCAGCAGCGATGAACTAGTTTTGTCCTACGAGCAGTACTTC.

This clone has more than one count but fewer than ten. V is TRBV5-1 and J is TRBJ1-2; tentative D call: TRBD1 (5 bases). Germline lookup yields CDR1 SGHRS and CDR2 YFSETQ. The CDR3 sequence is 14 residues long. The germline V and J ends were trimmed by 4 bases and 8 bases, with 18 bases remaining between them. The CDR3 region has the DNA TGCGCCAGCAGCCCGATCCAGGGAAGTCAGGGCTACACCTTC. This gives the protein CASSPIQGSQGYTF.

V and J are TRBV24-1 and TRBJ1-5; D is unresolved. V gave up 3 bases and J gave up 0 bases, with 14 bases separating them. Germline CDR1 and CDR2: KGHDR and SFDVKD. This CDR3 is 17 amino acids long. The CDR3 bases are TGTGCCACCAGTGATATGGGAGCCCTTTATAGCAATCAGCCCCAGCATTTT. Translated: CATSDMGALYSNQPQHF.